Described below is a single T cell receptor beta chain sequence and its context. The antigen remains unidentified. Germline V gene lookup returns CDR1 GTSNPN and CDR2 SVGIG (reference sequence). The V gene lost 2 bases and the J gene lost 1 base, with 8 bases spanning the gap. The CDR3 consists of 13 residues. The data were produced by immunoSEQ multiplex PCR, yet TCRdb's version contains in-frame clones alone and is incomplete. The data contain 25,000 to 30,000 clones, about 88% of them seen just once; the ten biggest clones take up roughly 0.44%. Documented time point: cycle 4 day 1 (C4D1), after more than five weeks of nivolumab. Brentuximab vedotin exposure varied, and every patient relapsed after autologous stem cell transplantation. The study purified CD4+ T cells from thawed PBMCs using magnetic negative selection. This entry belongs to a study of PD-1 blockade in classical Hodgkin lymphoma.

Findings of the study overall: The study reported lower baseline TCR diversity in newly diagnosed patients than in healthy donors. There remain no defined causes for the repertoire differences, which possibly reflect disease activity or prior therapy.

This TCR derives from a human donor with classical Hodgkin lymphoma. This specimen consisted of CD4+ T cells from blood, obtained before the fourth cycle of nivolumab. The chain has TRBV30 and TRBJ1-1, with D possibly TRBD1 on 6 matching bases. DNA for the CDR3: TGTGCCTGGAGTATGGGACAGAACACTGAAGCTTTCTTT. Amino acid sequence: CAWSMGQNTEAFF. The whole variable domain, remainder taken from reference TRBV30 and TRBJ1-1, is SQTIHQWPATLVQPVGSPLSLECTVEGTSNPNLYWYRQAAGRGLQLLFYSVGIGQISSEVPQNLSASRPQDRQFILSSKKLLLSDSGFYLCAWSMGQNTEAFFGQGTRLTVV.